This passage covers 9 T cell receptor beta chains from one sample sequenced in a study of T-cell memory formation after mild COVID-19. TCRdb reprocessed the 5' RACE reads with MiXCR, giving one entry per CDR3 protein. This table has more than 250,000 distinct CDR3 sequences, under 20% appearing once. The sequencing sample was made of PBMCs or a T cell subset sorted from them (not recorded which). The receptors stem from a man between 18 and 35 years old who had mild COVID-19 (a few samples of this study predate the infection). Cell type and time point are not known.

The chain links TRBV27 to TRBJ1-5; D may be TRBD1 (5 bases). The CDR3 runs 15 residues. Germline lookup yields CDR1 MNHEY and CDR2 SMNVEV (reference sequence). Trimming pared 3 bases from V and 0 bases from J, leaving 9 bases between. CDR3 protein: CASSLTVYSNQPQHF. The CDR3 coding sequence is TGTGCCAGCAGTTTGACAGTCTATAGCAATCAGCCCCAGCATTTT.

This clonotype was seen a handful of times. The chain employs TRBV4-1 and TRBJ2-1; TRBD2 matches 9 bases. Germline V CDR1 and CDR2: MGHRA, YSYEKL. This CDR3 region has 17 residues. The junction had 8 bases not matched to a gene; V was cut back by 0 bases and J by 5 bases. CDR3 in amino acids: CASSQDRFRGGDNEQFF. As DNA, the CDR3 is TGCGCCAGCAGCCAAGATAGATTCCGCGGGGGGGACAATGAGCAGTTCTTC.

This clonotype showed up just a few times. This rearrangement joins TRBV28 to TRBJ2-1, with TRBD1 matching 7 bases. Germline loops: CDR1 MDHEN, CDR2 SYDVKM. With 5 bases clipped from V and 5 bases from J, the junction kept 12 bases outside the gene matches. The CDR3 length is 16 residues. The chain's CDR3 is CASSHRGWRLDNEQFF. In nucleotides, the CDR3 is TGTGCCAGCAGTCACAGGGGTTGGAGACTCGACAATGAGCAGTTCTTC.

This clonotype was seen more than once but under ten times. The rearrangement links TRBV20-1 to TRBJ1-3, with no clear D. This CDR3 is built from 14 residues. Germline V gene data show CDR1 as DFQATT and CDR2 as SNEGSKA (reference sequence). V shed 6 bases and J shed 0 bases, with 12 bases lying between them. The CDR3 DNA is TGCAGTGCCTTGGACTTCGGCTCTGGAAACACCATATATTTT. Protein sequence: CSALDFGSGNTIYF.

This clonotype has just a few counts. V is TRBV27 and J is TRBJ2-7; weak D call: TRBD2 (5 bases). Germline lookup yields CDR1 MNHEY and CDR2 SMNVEV (reference sequence). The CDR3 runs 14 residues. The germline V and J ends were trimmed by 9 bases and 0 bases, with 15 bases remaining between them. The CDR3 coding sequence is TGTGCCAGTGGACGGACTGGCAGCTCCTACGAGCAGTACGTC. Protein sequence: CASGRTGSSYEQYV.

This clonotype was observed at least ten times. V gene TRBV7-7 combines with J gene TRBJ2-7; 8 bases fit TRBD1. The CDR3 is 15 amino acids. Unmatched junction bases numbered 6, after V lost 3 bases and J lost 2 bases. Germline V gene sequence: CDR1 SSHAT, CDR2 FNYEAQ (reference sequence). As DNA, the CDR3 is TGTGCCAGCAGCTTCGGACAGGGAGATACCTACGAGCAGTACTTC. Encoded protein: CASSFGQGDTYEQYF.

The chain links TRBV27 to TRBJ2-5; TRBD2 agrees at 9 bases. The junction had 11 bases not matched to a gene; V was cut back by 5 bases and J by 13 bases. Per germline, CDR1 MNHEY and CDR2 SMNVEV (reference sequence). The CDR3 has 13 residues. In DNA form, the CDR3 reads TGTGCCAGCAGTAGTAGCGGGGGCGCATCGTGGTACTTC. Amino acid sequence: CASSSSGGASWYF.

This clonotype was detected many times. V and J are TRBV3-1 and TRBJ1-1; 8 bases match TRBD1. With V trimmed by 8 bases and J by 8 bases, 4 bases remained unmatched. This CDR3 has 11 residues. Per the germline V gene, CDR1 is LGHDT and CDR2 is YNNKEL (reference sequence). The CDR3 protein is CASGQGAEAFF. The CDR3 coding sequence is TGTGCCAGCGGACAGGGTGCCGAAGCTTTCTTT. Looking up the rest from reference TRBV3-1 and TRBJ1-1 gives the full variable domain: DTAVSQTPKYLVTQMGNDKSIKCEQNLGHDTMYWYKQDSKKFLKIMFSYNNKELIINETVPNRFSPKSPDKAHLNLHINSLELGDSAVYFCASGQGAEAFFGQGTRLTVV.

This chain's CDR3 is CASSLSSVSYEQYF. Written as DNA, the CDR3 is TGTGCCAGCAGCTTAAGTTCCGTTTCCTACGAGCAGTACTTC. The chain combines TRBV7-3 with TRBJ2-7; D not certain. Germline V lookup: CDR1 SGHTA, CDR2 FQGTGA. The CDR3 totals 14 residues. V was pared by 1 base and J by 1 base, with 8 bases between.